This record concerns one T cell receptor (beta chain) sequence. This record belongs to a study of blood T cell repertoires in COVID-19. Here immunoSEQ multiplex PCR was the method, and the copy in TCRdb shows in-frame clones only, minus some. The repertoire includes about 200,000 clones, roughly 81% of them detected once, and 7.5% to 8% sits in the top ten. Germline CDR1 and CDR2: MDHEN and SYDVKM. CDR3 length: 15 amino acids. J was trimmed by 3 bases and V by 3 bases; bases with no gene match: 7. Material: peripheral blood. This TCR came from a woman aged 45-65 years with active or convalescent COVID-19. This chain connects TRBV28 to TRBJ2-7, with 8 bases lining up with TRBD2. The CDR3 coding sequence is TGTGCCAGCAGTTTCTCTAGCGGGTTAGGCTACGAGCAGTACTTC. This codes for CASSFSSGLGYEQYF.